The entry below describes one T cell receptor beta chain. This CDR3 has 17 residues. The germline CDR1 and CDR2 sequences are SGHDN and FVKESK. Trimming pared 3 bases from V and 2 bases from J, leaving 16 bases between. The protocol was immunoSEQ multiplex PCR, while the TCRdb copy is restricted to in-frame clones and leaves out a portion. The sample has around 270,000 clones; more than 85% are singletons. These data come from a study of blood T cell repertoires in COVID-19. The clonotype comes from a woman aged 60-70 years with COVID-19, enrolled during active disease. The sequenced sample consisted of peripheral blood. The gene calls are TRBV14 and TRBJ2-2; possibly TRBD2 for D (6 bases). CDR3 protein: CASSHPRRGGNTGELFF. The CDR3 nucleotides are TGTGCCAGCAGCCACCCACGGAGGGGCGGTAACACCGGGGAGCTGTTTTTT. The entire variable domain, with the rest obtained from reference TRBV14 and TRBJ2-2, is as follows: EAGVTQFPSHSVIEKGQTVTLRCDPISGHDNLYWYRRVMGKEIKFLLHFVKESKQDESGMPNNRFLAERTGGTYSTLKVQPAELEDSGVYFCASSHPRRGGNTGELFFGEGSRLTVL.